This T cell receptor beta chain was sequenced in a study of blood T cell repertoires in COVID-19. Study information: Specimens from acute and convalescent COVID-19 originated in the United States, Italy and Spain. In each case, the material was cDNA or gDNA derived from T cells, B-cell-depleted T cells, or PBMCs.

Original processing methods: Amplification of reference gene primers was used by the study to estimate nucleated cell counts. Repertoires were generated with immunoSEQ multiplex PCR, while TCRdb's copy carries only in-frame clones and drops some. That table furnishes V, J and clone size, whereas the DNA furnished D and trimming. This repertoire shows 200,000 to 250,000 clones, roughly nine tenths found once; its top ten account for 3% to 3.5%. V lost 5 bases, J lost 1 base, and 10 bases lay in between. This CDR3 region has 14 residues. Germline V gene sequence: CDR1 SNHLY, CDR2 FYNNEI. Cohort assignment relied on participant-reported clinical history.

The sequencing input was PBMCs or T cells enriched from blood (not recorded which). The sequence came from a woman in her late teens or twenties in a cohort exposed to, infected with or recovered from COVID-19 (not recorded which). V and J are TRBV2 and TRBJ2-3; D unclear. CDR3 residues: CASSYTEGTDTQYF. DNA for the CDR3: TGTGCCAGCAGTTACACAGAAGGCACAGATACGCAGTATTTT.